The T cell receptor beta chain described here comes from a study of T cells after yellow fever vaccination. MiXCR was run by TCRdb on the 5' RACE reads, yielding one entry per CDR3 protein. The sample lists hundreds of thousands of distinct CDR3 sequences, 9% to 15% occurring once. This CDR3 has 17 residues. Unmatched junction bases numbered 8, after V lost 1 base and J lost 4 bases. Looked up from germline, CDR1 is DFQATT and CDR2 is SNEGSKA (reference sequence). This clonotype was seen at least ten times. The material sequenced was PBMCs, taken on the day of the yellow fever booster vaccination. The genes are TRBV20-1 and TRBJ2-5; 14 bases match TRBD2. The sequence was obtained from a man in his thirties or forties who received the YFV17D yellow fever vaccine. CDR3 bases: TGCAGTGCTAGAGTCAGGGGACTAGCGGGAGTACGAGAGACCCAGTACTTC. This codes for CSARVRGLAGVRETQYF.